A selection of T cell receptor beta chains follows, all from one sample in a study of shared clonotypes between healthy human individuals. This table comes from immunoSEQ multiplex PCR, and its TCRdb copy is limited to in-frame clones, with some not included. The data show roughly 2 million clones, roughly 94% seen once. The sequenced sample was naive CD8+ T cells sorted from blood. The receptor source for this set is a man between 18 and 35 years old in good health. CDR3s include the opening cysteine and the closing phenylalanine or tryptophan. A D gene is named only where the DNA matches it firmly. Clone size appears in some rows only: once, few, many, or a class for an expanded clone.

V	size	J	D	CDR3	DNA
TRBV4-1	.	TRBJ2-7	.	CASSRLVFFGEQYF	TGCGCCAGCAGCCGGCTTGTTTTCTTCGGCGAGCAGTACTTC
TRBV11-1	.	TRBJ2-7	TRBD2	CASSLGGGVEQYF	TGTGCCAGCAGCTTAGGGGGAGGGGTCGAGCAGTACTTC
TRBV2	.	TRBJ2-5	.	CASDSGERQETQYF	TGTGCCAGCGATAGTGGCGAAAGGCAAGAGACCCAGTACTTC
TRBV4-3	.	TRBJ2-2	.	CASSQDHGNTGELFF	TGCGCCAGCAGCCAAGATCACGGGAACACCGGGGAGCTGTTTTTT
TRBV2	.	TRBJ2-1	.	CASSESAPLEQFF	TGTGCCAGCAGTGAAAGCGCTCCCTTAGAGCAGTTCTTC
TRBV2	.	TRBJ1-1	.	CATVTSGDGTEAFF	TGTGCCACCGTTACCAGCGGGGACGGGACTGAAGCTTTCTTT
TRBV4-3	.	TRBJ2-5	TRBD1	CASSQDRTGQETQYF	TGCGCCAGCAGCCAAGATAGGACAGGCCAAGAGACCCAGTACTTC
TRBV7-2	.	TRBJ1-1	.	CASSLETYTTEAFF	TGTGCCAGCAGCTTAGAGACATATACCACTGAAGCTTTCTTT
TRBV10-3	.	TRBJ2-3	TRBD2	CAISDLAGGSTDTQYF	TGTGCCATCAGTGACCTAGCGGGGGGCAGCACAGATACGCAGTATTTT
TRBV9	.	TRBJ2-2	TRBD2	CASSHSSSGSWTGELFF	TGTGCCAGCAGCCACAGTTCTAGCGGGAGTTGGACCGGGGAGCTGTTTTTT
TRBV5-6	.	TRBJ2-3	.	CASSLMPGGDTDTQYF	TGTGCCAGCAGCTTGATGCCCGGCGGAGACACAGATACGCAGTATTTT
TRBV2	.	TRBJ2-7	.	CASSVGLNYEQYF	TGTGCCAGCAGTGTGGGACTTAACTACGAGCAGTACTTC
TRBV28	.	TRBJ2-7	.	CASSPFREREYF	TGTGCCAGCAGTCCATTCCGGGAAAGGGAGTACTTC
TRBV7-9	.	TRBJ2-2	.	CASSLTSTNTGELFF	TGTGCCAGCAGCTTAACTTCGACGAACACCGGGGAGCTGTTTTTT
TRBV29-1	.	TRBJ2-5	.	CSVEDQWEETQYF	TGCAGCGTTGAAGATCAGTGGGAAGAGACCCAGTACTTC
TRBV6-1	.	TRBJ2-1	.	CASSEAGAAYNEQFF	TGTGCCAGCAGTGAGGCGGGCGCGGCCTACAATGAGCAGTTCTTC
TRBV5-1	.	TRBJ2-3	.	CASTTAVSSTDTQYF	TGCGCCAGCACCACAGCGGTATCTAGCACAGATACGCAGTATTTT
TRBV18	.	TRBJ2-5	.	CASSPTRTLQETQYF	TGTGCCAGCTCACCAACGAGGACACTCCAAGAGACCCAGTACTTC
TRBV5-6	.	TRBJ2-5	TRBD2	CASSYVNSGVLQETQYF	TGTGCCAGCAGCTACGTGAATAGCGGGGTCCTCCAAGAGACCCAGTACTTC
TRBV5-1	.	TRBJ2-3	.	CASSLVAGSTDTQYF	TGCGCCAGCAGCTTGGTGGCGGGGAGCACAGATACGCAGTATTTT
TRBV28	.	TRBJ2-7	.	CASSFGRTYEQYF	TGTGCCAGCAGTTTCGGCAGAACCTACGAGCAGTACTTC
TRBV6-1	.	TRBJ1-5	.	CASSDLEGYSNQPQHF	TGTGCCAGCAGTGACCTAGAGGGGTATAGCAATCAGCCCCAGCATTTT
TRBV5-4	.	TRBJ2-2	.	CASSPSTGELFF	TGTGCCAGCAGCCCGAGCACCGGGGAGCTGTTTTTT
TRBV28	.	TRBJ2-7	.	CASSLWGREQYF	TGTGCCAGCAGTTTATGGGGGAGGGAGCAGTACTTC
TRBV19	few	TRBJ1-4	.	CASRTTDPNEKLFF	TGTGCCAGTAGGACGACAGACCCTAATGAAAAACTGTTTTTT
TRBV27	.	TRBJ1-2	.	CASSYRVGYGYTF	TGTGCCAGCAGCTACAGGGTCGGCTATGGCTACACCTTC
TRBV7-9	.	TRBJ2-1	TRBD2	CASSVLAGGNEQFF	TGTGCCAGCAGCGTTCTTGCGGGGGGAAATGAGCAGTTCTTC
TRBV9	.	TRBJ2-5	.	CASSVGSGEETQYF	TGTGCCAGCAGCGTAGGTAGCGGAGAGGAGACCCAGTACTTC
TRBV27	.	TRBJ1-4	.	CASSPALQEKLFF	TGTGCCAGCAGTCCTGCGCTTCAGGAAAAACTGTTTTTT